The next 14 T cell receptor beta chains were all read from a single sample in a study of blood T cell repertoires in COVID-19. Sequencing used immunoSEQ multiplex PCR; TCRdb keeps in-frame clones, though not all of them. The data show 100,000 to 150,000 clones, 85% to 90% seen once. The sample was peripheral blood. The source of these receptors is a human donor in a cohort sampled during active COVID-19.

The chain couples TRBV28 to TRBJ1-2; 7 nucleotides match TRBD1. CDR1 is MDHEN and CDR2 is SYDVKM in the germline V gene. The J segment lost 5 bases and the V segment lost 4 bases, leaving 4 bases of the junction unmatched. The CDR3 extends over 13 amino acids. This CDR3 reads CASSYGTDYGYTF. The CDR3 DNA sequence: TGTGCCAGCAGTTACGGGACAGATTATGGCTACACCTTC.

The chain recombines TRBV6-6 with TRBJ2-1, with 8 bases fitting TRBD2. This CDR3 spans 16 amino acids. Germline V lookup: CDR1 MNHNY, CDR2 SVGAGI (reference sequence). Trimming cost V 4 bases and J 0 bases; bases outside gene matches: 5. The DNA for the CDR3 is TGTGCCAGCAGTTTCGCGGGGGGAAGCTCCTACAATGAGCAGTTCTTC. The encoded protein is CASSFAGGSSYNEQFF.

This clone was seen once. The J gene is TRBJ1-6, the V gene TRBV6-5, with 7 positions matching TRBD1. Germline V CDR1 and CDR2: MNHEY, SVGAGI. The CDR3 has 15 amino acids. V shed 8 bases and J 2 bases; nucleotides not matched to a gene: 6. The CDR3 DNA sequence: TGTGCCAGCCAACAGGGGATCGCCTATAATTCACCCCTCCACTTT. This gives the protein CASQQGIAYNSPLHF.

This clone was detected only once. The chain has TRBV11-2 and TRBJ2-7; 7 bases line up with TRBD2. Germline lookup yields CDR1 SGHAT and CDR2 FQNNGV. The CDR3 runs 14 residues. With V trimmed by 1 base and J by 0 bases, 0 bases remained unmatched. The CDR3 DNA reads as TGTGCCAGCAGCTTAGGGGACTACTCCTACGAGCAGTACTTC. This gives the protein CASSLGDYSYEQYF.

This chain connects TRBV15 to TRBJ2-2, with TRBD1 matching over 7 bases. CDR3 length: 15 residues. The germline CDR1 and CDR2 sequences are LNHNV and YYDKDF (reference sequence). J lost 1 base, V lost 3 bases, and 2 bases had no gene match. The CDR3 is CATSRTGMNTGELFF. CDR3 in DNA: TGTGCCACCAGCAGGACAGGGATGAACACCGGGGAGCTGTTTTTT.

V gene TRBV30 combines with J gene TRBJ1-5, with D uncertain. The CDR3 sequence is 14 residues long. V dropped 0 bases and J dropped 4 bases, with 10 bases sitting between them. Germline V CDR1 and CDR2: GTSNPN, SVGIG (reference sequence). CDR3: CAWSVPSGNQPQHF. CDR3 coding DNA: TGTGCCTGGAGTGTCCCTTCGGGAAATCAGCCCCAGCATTTT.

CDR3 protein: CASSQEWTYYSGANVLTF. In DNA form, the CDR3 reads TGTGCCAGCAGCCAAGAATGGACATACTACTCTGGGGCCAACGTCCTGACTTTC. V usage is TRBV14 and J usage is TRBJ2-6, with a weak D call TRBD1 (5 bases). Per the germline V gene, CDR1 is SGHDN and CDR2 is FVKESK. This CDR3 comprises 18 residues. V was clipped by 0 bases and J by 0 bases, with 12 bases between them.

The chain links TRBV29-1 to TRBJ2-1; 7 bases are shared with TRBD1. The germline CDR1 and CDR2 sequences are SQVTM and ANQGSEA. J gave up 8 bases and V 7 bases, and 8 bases lay outside the gene matches. The CDR3 spans 12 residues. CDR3 residues: CSAKTGFDEQFF. CDR3 DNA: TGCAGCGCTAAGACAGGGTTTGATGAGCAGTTCTTC.

The V call is TRBV5-1, the J call TRBJ1-2, with D possibly being TRBD1 (5 bases). The CDR3 spans 14 residues. The V and J ends lost 3 bases and 2 bases respectively, with 11 bases between them. Germline CDR1 and CDR2: SGHRS and YFSETQ. The CDR3, as DNA: TGCGCCAGCAGCTCCAATACAGGAAACTATGGCTACACCTTC. Protein: CASSSNTGNYGYTF.

This chain joins TRBV7-9 and TRBJ2-7, with TRBD2 matching 12 bases. Trimming took 8 bases from V and 7 from J; bases not matched to a gene: 15. This CDR3 is built from 16 residues. From germline, CDR1 is SEHNR and CDR2 FQNEAQ (reference sequence). In DNA form, the CDR3 reads TGTGCCAGCGAAAGGACTCTGGCTAGCGGGAGGGTTGAGCAGTACTTC. This gives the protein CASERTLASGRVEQYF.

The chain uses TRBV5-1 and TRBJ2-7, with unresolved D. Germline V lookup: CDR1 SGHRS, CDR2 YFSETQ. Between the trimmed V and J ends, which lost 4 bases and 3 bases, there was a span of 14 bases. The CDR3 is made up of 14 amino acids. CDR3 residues: CASSPEHPHYEQYF. DNA of the CDR3: TGCGCCAGCAGCCCCGAGCATCCTCACTACGAGCAGTACTTC.

V gene TRBV19 combines with J gene TRBJ2-1; no firm D call. V shed 6 bases and J shed 0 bases, with 9 bases lying between them. The CDR3 runs to 14 residues. The germline gives CDR1 LNHDA, CDR2 SQIVND (reference sequence). This chain's CDR3 is CASSPPGSYNEQFF. The CDR3 region has the DNA TGTGCCAGTAGCCCCCCCGGCTCCTACAATGAGCAGTTCTTC. Together with reference TRBV19 and TRBJ2-1, the CDR3 gives the full variable domain: DGGITQSPKYLFRKEGQNVTLSCEQNLNHDAMYWYRQDPGQGLRLIYYSQIVNDFQKGDIAEGYSVSREKKESFPLTVTSAQKNPTAFYLCASSPPGSYNEQFFGPGTRLTVL.

The rearrangement joins TRBV6-5 to TRBJ1-2; TRBD1 is a possible D gene (5 bases). Trimming shortened V by 8 bases and J by 4 bases, and 20 bases separated the two germline ends. Looked up from germline, CDR1 is MNHEY and CDR2 is SVGAGI. The CDR3 is 15 residues long. The CDR3 DNA follows: TGTGCCAGCGGGAGGCGATCGGGTGGGGGCTATGGCTACACCTTC. Amino acids: CASGRRSGGGYGYTF.

This clone was detected only once. The CDR3 is CASSPPGGVGEQYF. For the CDR3, the DNA is TGTGCCAGCTCACCACCAGGGGGCGTGGGGGAGCAGTACTTC. The V call is TRBV18, the J call TRBJ2-7; TRBD1 aligns across 7 bases. This CDR3 contains 14 residues. CDR1 is KGHSH and CDR2 is LQKENI in the germline V gene. V dropped 0 bases and J dropped 7; count of bases not matched to a gene: 6.